This T cell receptor beta chain was profiled in a study of PD-L1 blockade in urothelial cancer (dated by TCRdb to the late 2010s). Looking at the study overall: All patients started therapy in about 2014 and received atezolizumab 1,200 mg intravenously every 3 weeks. Progression-free survival longer than 6 months counted as durable clinical benefit, and TCR features were additionally tested against both progression-free and overall survival. Somatic, immune and clinical correlates of response to PD-L1 blockade with atezolizumab in urothelial cancer were the focus of an exploratory multi-omic analysis. Durable clinical benefit was achieved by nine patients but not by the remaining 20. An ECOG performance status of 0 or 1 was recorded for the patients, and 0 to 3 prior chemotherapy regimens had been received by the patients. About 90% of the roughly 30 patients were males with bladder-origin urothelial cancer, and about 65% of the roughly 30 reported a prior smoking history. In the same patients who had TCR sequencing, pretreatment tumors also underwent whole exome sequencing and RNA sequencing. Twenty-nine patients had pretreatment blood TCR-seq, approximately 24 had at least one posttreatment blood collection, and approximately 24 had tumor TCR-seq. Blood samples gave median yields of around 140,000 T cells and approximately 80,000 unique TCRs, along with a median clonality of 0.080. Blood samples were analyzed at 3 weeks after treatment start (second dose) and at 6 weeks after treatment start. Pretreatment tumor samples, along with matched peripheral blood serially collected before and after atezolizumab treatment, were subjected to TCR sequencing. Study-wide findings and limitations: Improved progression-free and overall survival was associated with having pretreatment peripheral blood TCR clonality below the median. Greater expansion of tumor-associated TCR clones in peripheral blood 3 weeks after the start of treatment was observed in patients with durable benefit (n of about 20, p = 0.022). Because the sample size was small (n of about 29) and many of the analyses were exploratory, the results are meant to be hypothesis-generating.

The germline ends are 11 bases apart after V is trimmed by 0 bases and J by 1 base. The cysteine opens and the phenylalanine closes a CDR3 of 16 amino acids. Here the CDR3 DNA is all that survives: 48 bases in frame from base 1. CDR1 and CDR2 (SGHRS, YFSETQ) derive from the germline V gene. Comments on this clone: Its recognized antigen is unknown. The record has no base qualities; no much larger clone is one base away.

To estimate absolute template abundance from read counts, synthetic TCR analog templates were spiked into each PCR. The immunoSEQ assay used bias-controlled V and J gene primers to amplify TCRbeta CDR3 regions from genomic DNA. Rearranged TCRbeta segments were sequenced at approximately 20X coverage. Processing in the source paper ran as follows. Clustering was used to correct sequencing errors, and CDR3s were annotated against IMGT to assign V, D and J genes. Only productive TCRbeta rearrangements were used in downstream analyses, excluding out-of-frame or stop-codon sequences. To compute clonality, Shannon entropy was normalized by the log of the number of unique productive sequences and then subtracted from one. Clones differing between time points or between blood and tumor were identified using Fisher's exact test with Benjamini-Hochberg correction, with an adjusted p below 0.01 applied as the threshold. The table comes from immuneACCESS by way of TCRdb, which keeps in-frame sequences with V and J called. Part of the clones is missing from these tables; in studies checked, under half for an unresolved V gene and the rest for unknown reasons. The V and J calls and clone size come from that table; D and trimming were worked out from the DNA. This sample lists 35,000 to 40,000 clones; over 75% were detected once. The ten largest clones add up to around 8.3% of the sample.

A total of under 30 patients with locally advanced or metastatic urothelial carcinoma, treated at Memorial Sloan Kettering on a trial protocol, made up the cohort. Peripheral blood mononuclear cells were collected pretreatment and during treatment, at between 1 and 8 total time points per patient. The Qiagen DNeasy Blood extraction kit was used to purify genomic DNA from total PBMCs and from tumor samples. PBMCs were collected pretreatment and during treatment, and were isolated and stored as previously described. The TCR was taken from a man aged 65 to 79 with urothelial cancer. The sequence joins TRBV5-1 to TRBJ2-1; TRBD2 could be the D gene, as 5 bases match. The material was PBMCs, obtained around atezolizumab (anti-PD-L1) treatment. CDR3 region: CASSLGVASSYNEQFF. The nucleotides read TGCGCCAGCAGCTTGGGGGTAGCGAGTTCCTACAATGAGCAGTTCTTC.